Below, 5 T cell receptor beta chains from the same sample are listed, as sequenced in a study of monozygotic twins with inflammatory bowel disease. For each CDR3 protein, TCRdb gives one entry from its re-call of the 5' RACE reads, without DNA. In all, the sample yields some 400,000 distinct CDR3 sequences. The sequencing sample was made of blood. The receptors were sampled from a human donor with ulcerative colitis or Crohn's disease, or a healthy co-twin of an affected twin (not recorded which).

The chain recombines TRBV29-1 with TRBJ1-2. The CDR3 loop spans 11 amino acids. In germline, CDR1 is SQVTM, CDR2 ANQGSEA. The CDR3 protein is CSALIDYGYTF.

This chain uses TRBV7-6 with TRBJ2-3; TCRdb gives TRBD1 as the D gene, but with no DNA this cannot be confirmed. CDR1 is SGHVS and CDR2 is FNYEAQ in the germline V gene. This CDR3 is built from 14 residues. CDR3 amino acids: CASSLGPDGDTQYF.

The chain has TRBV7-3 and TRBJ2-2; TCRdb's assignment of TRBD2 cannot be checked, as there is no DNA. This CDR3 comprises 15 residues. The V gene's germline CDR1 is SGHTA and CDR2 FQGTGA. The CDR3 sequence: CASALQPANTGELFF.

This CDR3 is CSARDMDLYDEQFF. The gene calls are TRBV20-1 and TRBJ2-1. The CDR3 totals 14 residues. The germline CDR1 and CDR2 sequences are DFQATT and SNEGSKA (reference sequence).

This chain links TRBV7-2 with TRBJ2-1. The V gene's germline CDR1 is SGHTA and CDR2 FQGNSA. This CDR3 region has 13 residues. The CDR3 sequence: CASSFGRTYEQFF.